The source of this T cell receptor (beta chain) is a study of blood T cell repertoires in COVID-19. Looking at the study overall: From the United States, Italy and Spain came samples of acute and convalescent COVID-19. PBMCs, B-cell-depleted T cells, or T cells were the source of the cDNA or gDNA that made up the material.

Produced via immunoSEQ multiplex PCR; TCRdb's table is partial and in-frame only. The table lists some 240,000 clones, 75% to 85% of them singletons, with 9.5% to 15% in the top ten. CDR1 MNHEY and CDR2 SVGEGT come from the germline V gene. J gave up 9 bases and V 5 bases, and 14 bases lay outside the gene matches. The CDR3 consists of 15 residues. The chain couples TRBV6-2 or TRBV6-3 to TRBJ1-1, with 8 bases aligning to TRBD1. Material: peripheral blood. The origin of this receptor is a human donor in a cohort sampled during active COVID-19. The chain's CDR3 is CASSRTHRDRHKAFF. DNA for the CDR3: TGTGCCAGCAGTCGAACACACCGGGACAGGCATAAAGCTTTCTTT.